The rows below give T cell receptor beta chains drawn from one sample of a study of cytomegalovirus exposure and HLA in healthy donors. Clones were read by immunoSEQ multiplex PCR, and TCRdb kept only the in-frame ones, dropping some. The table lists about 180,000 clones, around nine tenths of them singletons, with 2% to 3% in the top ten. The specimen was PBMCs. Receptors were obtained from a man aged 18 to 35 in good health and CMV-seropositive. CDR3s include the opening cysteine and the closing phenylalanine or tryptophan. D genes are given only for firm matches. Not all rows give a size; the values are once, few, many and, for expanded clones, a class.

>TRBV4-1|once|TRBJ1-5|14|NA
TGCGCCAGCAGCCGAGCGCGATCCAATCAGCCCCAGCATTTT
CASSRARSNQPQHF
>TRBV9|NA|TRBJ2-1|13|NA
TGTGCCAGCAGCTCAGCGGCCCACAATGAGCAGTTCTTC
CASSSAAHNEQFF
>TRBV5-1|once|TRBJ1-3|16|NA
TGCGCCAGCAGCATCGGACAGCTTTACTCTGGAAACACCATATATTTT
CASSIGQLYSGNTIYF
>TRBV6-6|many|TRBJ2-5|13|NA
TGTGCCAGCAGTTACTCGGAGCAAGAGACCCAGTACTTC
CASSYSEQETQYF
>TRBV18|NA|TRBJ2-5|15|TRBD1
TGTGCCAGCTCCCCGAGGGGGCCGGGTCAAGAGACCCAGTACTTC
CASSPRGPGQETQYF
>TRBV5-4|NA|TRBJ2-2|17|TRBD2
TGTGCCAGCAGCCCAAACCCAGCGGGAGGGTACACCGGGGAGCTGTTTTTT
CASSPNPAGGYTGELFF
>TRBV9|NA|TRBJ2-1|15|TRBD2
TGTGCCAGCAGCGTCGGCGGGAGTGGCCACAATGAGCAGTTCTTC
CASSVGGSGHNEQFF
>TRBV5-4|few|TRBJ2-5|14|NA
TGTGCCAGCAGCTTGGACAGCGGACCCGAGACCCAGTACTTC
CASSLDSGPETQYF
>TRBV18|once|TRBJ2-1|15|NA
TGTGCCAGCTCACCACGGGCAGCAGAAGGCGATGAGCAGTTCTTC
CASSPRAAEGDEQFF
>TRBV6-5|few|TRBJ1-2|14|TRBD1
TGTGCCAGCAGCAGAACGGACAGGGCGGATGGCTACACCTTC
CASSRTDRADGYTF
>TRBV28|NA|TRBJ1-2|14|NA
TGTGCCAGCAGTCTCTATCCGGTTAACTATGGCTACACCTTC
CASSLYPVNYGYTF
>TRBV7-2|NA|TRBJ1-2|15|NA
TGTGCCAGCAGCTTACACTTAGCCGGCCCCTATGGCTACACCTTC
CASSLHLAGPYGYTF
>TRBV7-2|NA|TRBJ2-1|19|TRBD2
TGTGCCAGCAGCCTTAGGGGCCGAACGACTAGCGCCTCCTACAATGAGCAGTTCTTC
CASSLRGRTTSASYNEQFF
>TRBV28|NA|TRBJ2-7|13|NA
TGTGCCAGCAGTTTAGGCTCCGGCGGGCTGCAGTACTTC
CASSLGSGGLQYF
>TRBV7-9|NA|TRBJ2-5|14|NA
TGTGCCAGCAGCTTTCTGGCGACTCAAGAGACCCAGTACTTC
CASSFLATQETQYF
>TRBV28|NA|TRBJ2-7|17|NA
TGTGCCAGCAGTTTCCCCCTCTTAGGGGAAAGTCGCCACGAGCAGTACTTC
CASSFPLLGESRHEQYF
>TRBV4-3|NA|TRBJ1-1|14|NA
TGCGCCAGCAGCCCGGGGGGCGCGTTGGCTGAAGCTTTCTTT
CASSPGGALAEAFF
>TRBV19|once|TRBJ2-7|14|TRBD2
TGTGCCAGTAGTTCCCCGGGGGGGTACTACGAGCAGTACTTC
CASSSPGGYYEQYF
>TRBV13|once|TRBJ2-2|15|NA
TGTGCCAGCAGCCTAGGAGAGGTCTTTCACGGGGAGCTGTTTTTT
CASSLGEVFHGELFF
>TRBV11-2|once|TRBJ2-7|14|NA
TGTGCCAGCAGCTTACCCCGGGGCTCCTACGAGCAGTACTTC
CASSLPRGSYEQYF
>TRBV2|NA|TRBJ1-1|13|TRBD1
TGTGCCAGCGACCCAGGACAGGGCGCTGAAGCTTTCTTT
CASDPGQGAEAFF
>TRBV28|NA|TRBJ1-2|19|NA
TGTGCCAGCAGTACGCCCGGTATGGGTCTTGGGACACCGGACTATGGCTACACCTTC
CASSTPGMGLGTPDYGYTF
>TRBV7-7|NA|TRBJ1-1|14|TRBD1
TGTGCTAGCATGGTCGACAGGGGGAACACTGAAGCTTTCTTT
CASMVDRGNTEAFF
>TRBV5-1|NA|TRBJ2-7|15|TRBD2
TGCGCCAGCAGCGGCGATAGCGGGGGGGCGAGGGAGCAGTACTTC
CASSGDSGGAREQYF
>TRBV6-4|NA|TRBJ1-5|13|NA
TGTGCCAGCAGTGCAGGGTCCAATCAGCCCCAGCATTTT
CASSAGSNQPQHF
>TRBV7-8|NA|TRBJ1-2|14|NA
TGTGCCAGCAGCGGTTTTCAAGGCGGCTATGGCTACACCTTC
CASSGFQGGYGYTF
>TRBV6-6|NA|TRBJ1-4|14|NA
TGTGCCAGCAGTTACGAGGGCACTAATGAAAAACTGTTTTTT
CASSYEGTNEKLFF
>TRBV7-8|once|TRBJ2-7|14|NA
TGTGCCAGCAGCTTAGGGTCCAGTCTTTACGAGCAGTACTTC
CASSLGSSLYEQYF